Described below is a single T cell receptor (beta chain) sequence and its context. Its cognate antigen is unknown. The sample originates from a study of CD8 T cells in ankylosing spondylitis. One entry per CDR3 protein, called by TCRdb with MiXCR from the 5' RACE reads. The sample contains 130,000 to 150,000 distinct CDR3 sequences, 8% to 9% of which appear only once. In germline, CDR1 is SGHTA, CDR2 FQGNSA. This CDR3 has 17 amino acids. J gave up 1 base and V 5 bases, and 12 bases lay outside the gene matches. Overall study results and limits: It appeared that ankylosing spondylitis blood was characterized by a TCR beta motif of under ten highly homologous variants. Disease-associated clones were reportedly significantly overrepresented in matched ankylosing spondylitis synovial fluid. CD8+ cells made up the disease-linked clones, which were relatively rare in peripheral blood.

This chain connects TRBV7-2 to TRBJ2-3; TRBD2 matches 7 bases. This TCR was recovered from a male donor with ankylosing spondylitis. Specimen: synovial fluid, either unsorted or a sorted T cell fraction (not recorded which). This CDR3 reads CASSQTWAGVGTDTQYF. The CDR3 region has the DNA TGTGCCAGCAGCCAGACGTGGGCGGGAGTGGGCACAGATACGCAGTATTTT.